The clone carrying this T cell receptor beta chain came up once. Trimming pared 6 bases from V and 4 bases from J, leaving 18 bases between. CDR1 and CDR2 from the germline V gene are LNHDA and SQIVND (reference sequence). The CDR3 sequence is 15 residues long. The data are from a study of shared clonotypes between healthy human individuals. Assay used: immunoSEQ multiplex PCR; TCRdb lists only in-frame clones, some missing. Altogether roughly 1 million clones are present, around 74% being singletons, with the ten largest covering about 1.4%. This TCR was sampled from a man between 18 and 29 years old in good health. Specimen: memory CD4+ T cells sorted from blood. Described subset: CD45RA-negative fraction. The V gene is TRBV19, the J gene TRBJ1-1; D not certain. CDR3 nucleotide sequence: TGTGCCAGTAGGCCCCTTACAGCCGGAACCACTGAAGCTTTCTTT. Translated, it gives CASRPLTAGTTEAFF.